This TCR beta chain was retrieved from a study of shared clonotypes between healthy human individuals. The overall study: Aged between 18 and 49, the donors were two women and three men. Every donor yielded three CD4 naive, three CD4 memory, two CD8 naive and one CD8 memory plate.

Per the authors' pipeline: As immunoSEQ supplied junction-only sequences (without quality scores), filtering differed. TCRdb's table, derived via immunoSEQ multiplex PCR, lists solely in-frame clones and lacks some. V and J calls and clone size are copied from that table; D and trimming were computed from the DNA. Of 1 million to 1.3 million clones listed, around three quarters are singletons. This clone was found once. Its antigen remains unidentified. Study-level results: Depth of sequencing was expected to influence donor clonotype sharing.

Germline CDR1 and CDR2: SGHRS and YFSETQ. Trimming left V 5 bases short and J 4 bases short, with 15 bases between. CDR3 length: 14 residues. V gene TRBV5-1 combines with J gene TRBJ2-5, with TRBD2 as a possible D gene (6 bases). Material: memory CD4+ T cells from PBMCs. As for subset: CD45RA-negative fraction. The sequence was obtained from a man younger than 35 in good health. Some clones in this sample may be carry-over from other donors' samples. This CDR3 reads CASSFLLAPETQYF. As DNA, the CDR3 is TGCGCCAGCAGTTTTTTACTAGCCCCAGAGACCCAGTACTTC.